This TCR beta chain was sequenced during a study of post-analysis software for immune sequencing data. Background on the study: The cohort encompassed relapsing-remitting, secondary progressive and progressive-relapsing multiple sclerosis disease courses. Study results and limitations: Significantly lower normalized Chao1 diversity was found in patients with multiple sclerosis relative to controls. Comparison of patients with controls showed about 5 TRBV segments more frequent in patients, TRBV5-6, TRBV5-1 and TRBV20-1 among them. With F measure, samples from one preparation batch clustered together strongly.

Details on this clonotype: Its antigen is undetermined.

Germline-derived CDR1 and CDR2 are DFQATT and SNEGSKA (reference sequence). The trim removed 3 bases at V and 5 bases at J, leaving 9 bases unmatched. The CDR3 has 14 residues. Included in the TCR beta cDNA libraries were unique molecular identifiers. The authors obtained 500,000 or so cDNA molecules from approximately 0.95 to 9.8 million T cells. TCRdb independently ran MiXCR on the PCR reads; one entry per CDR3 protein. The sample comprises 350,000 to 450,000 distinct CDR3 sequences, about 40% of which are singletons, and approximately 7.7% rests with the top ten. Sequenced material: blood. This TCR was recovered from a girl aged 2-10 years with multiple sclerosis. V is TRBV20-1 and J is TRBJ1-1; TRBD1 matches at 7 bases. Written as DNA, the CDR3 is TGCAGTGCTAGTTCTTTCCAGGGGGGGACTGAAGCTTTCTTT. Residues: CSASSFQGGTEAFF.